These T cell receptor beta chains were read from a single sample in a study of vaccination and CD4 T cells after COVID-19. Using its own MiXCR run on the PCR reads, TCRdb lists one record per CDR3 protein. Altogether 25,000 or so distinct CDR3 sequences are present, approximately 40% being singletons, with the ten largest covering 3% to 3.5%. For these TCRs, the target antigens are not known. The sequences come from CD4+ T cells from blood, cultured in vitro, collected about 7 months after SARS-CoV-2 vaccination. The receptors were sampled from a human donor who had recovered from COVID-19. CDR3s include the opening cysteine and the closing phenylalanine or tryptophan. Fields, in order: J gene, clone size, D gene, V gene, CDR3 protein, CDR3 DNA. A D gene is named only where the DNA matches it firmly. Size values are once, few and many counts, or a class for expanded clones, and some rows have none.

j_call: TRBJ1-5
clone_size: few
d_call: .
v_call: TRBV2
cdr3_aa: CASSDGRGQPQHF
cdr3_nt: TGTGCCAGCAGTGACGGCCGAGGTCAGCCCCAGCATTTT

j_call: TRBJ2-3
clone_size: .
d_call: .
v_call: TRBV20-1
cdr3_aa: CSARPYSADTQYF
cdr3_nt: TGCAGTGCTAGGCCCTACTCAGCAGATACGCAGTATTTT

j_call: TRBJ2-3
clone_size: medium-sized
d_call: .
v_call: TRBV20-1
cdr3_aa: CSVVGFSGDTQYF
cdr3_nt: TGCAGTGTTGTGGGCTTTTCAGGAGATACGCAGTATTTT

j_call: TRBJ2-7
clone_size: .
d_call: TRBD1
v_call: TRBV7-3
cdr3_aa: CASSPSGTGIYEQYF
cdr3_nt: TGTGCCAGCAGCCCGTCCGGGACAGGGATCTACGAGCAGTACTTC

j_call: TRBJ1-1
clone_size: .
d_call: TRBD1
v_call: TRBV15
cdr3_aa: CATSRDTGQGSTEAFF
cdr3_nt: TGTGCCACCAGCAGAGATACAGGACAGGGAAGCACTGAAGCTTTCTTT

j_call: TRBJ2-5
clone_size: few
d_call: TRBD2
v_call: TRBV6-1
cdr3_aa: CASSESLAGVETQYF
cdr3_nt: TGTGCCAGCAGTGAATCACTAGCGGGAGTGGAGACCCAGTACTTC

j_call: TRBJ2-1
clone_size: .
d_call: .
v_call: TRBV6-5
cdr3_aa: CASSYGNSYNEQFF
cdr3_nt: TGTGCCAGCAGTTACGGGAATTCCTACAATGAGCAGTTCTTC

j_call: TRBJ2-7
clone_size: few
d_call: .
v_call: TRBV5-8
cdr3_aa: CATEGSPYYEQYF
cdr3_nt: TGTGCCACGGAAGGGAGCCCATACTACGAGCAGTACTTC

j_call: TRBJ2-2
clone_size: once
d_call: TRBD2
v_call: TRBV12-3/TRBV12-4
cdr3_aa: CASSLPGGGSVGELFF
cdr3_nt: TGTGCCAGCAGTTTACCCGGGGGGGGCTCTGTCGGGGAGCTGTTTTTT

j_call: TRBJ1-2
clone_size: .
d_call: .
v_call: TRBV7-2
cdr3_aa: CASSQNRDDYGYTF
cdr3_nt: TGTGCCAGCAGTCAAAACCGGGATGATTATGGCTACACCTTC

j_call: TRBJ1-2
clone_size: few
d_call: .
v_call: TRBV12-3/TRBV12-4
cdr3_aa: CASSFGQGGGYTF
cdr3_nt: TGTGCCAGCAGTTTTGGGCAGGGCGGGGGCTACACCTTC

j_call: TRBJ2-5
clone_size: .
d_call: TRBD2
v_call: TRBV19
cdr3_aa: CASTGGGEETQYF
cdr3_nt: TGTGCCAGTACCGGGGGAGGGGAAGAGACCCAGTACTTC

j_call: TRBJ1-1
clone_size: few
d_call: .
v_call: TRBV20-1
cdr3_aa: CSARVLLGALFTEAFF
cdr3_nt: TGCAGTGCTAGGGTTCTTCTGGGGGCGCTTTTCACTGAAGCTTTCTTT

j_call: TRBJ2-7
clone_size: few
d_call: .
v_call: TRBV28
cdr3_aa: CASSLWLTGDRSYEQYF
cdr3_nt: TGTGCCAGCAGTTTATGGCTTACGGGGGACAGATCCTACGAGCAGTACTTC

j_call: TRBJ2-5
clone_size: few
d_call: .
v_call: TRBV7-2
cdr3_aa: CASSLVKTQYF
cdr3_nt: TGTGCCAGCAGCTTAGTGAAGACCCAGTACTTC

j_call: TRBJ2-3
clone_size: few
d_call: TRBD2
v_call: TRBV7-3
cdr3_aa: CASSQTGLAGRNTQYF
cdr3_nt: TGTGCCAGCAGCCAGACGGGGCTAGCGGGTAGGAATACGCAGTATTTT

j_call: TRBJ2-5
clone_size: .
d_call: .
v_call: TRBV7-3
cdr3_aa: CASSRAGGGETQYF
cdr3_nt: TGTGCCAGCAGCCGCGCCGGCGGTGGAGAGACCCAGTACTTC

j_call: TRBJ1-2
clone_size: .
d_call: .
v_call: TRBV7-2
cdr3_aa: CASSLRPGGDYGYTF
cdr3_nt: TGTGCCAGCAGCTTAAGACCTGGGGGCGACTATGGCTACACCTTC

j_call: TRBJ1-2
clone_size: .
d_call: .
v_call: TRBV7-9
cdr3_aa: CASSPNPRGRGGYTF
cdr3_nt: TGTGCCAGCAGCCCGAATCCCCGGGGGCGCGGAGGCTACACCTTC

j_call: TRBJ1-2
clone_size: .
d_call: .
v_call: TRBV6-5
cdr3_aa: CASSYSSRTAPGYTF
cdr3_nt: TGTGCCAGCAGTTACTCGTCTCGGACAGCTCCCGGCTACACCTTC

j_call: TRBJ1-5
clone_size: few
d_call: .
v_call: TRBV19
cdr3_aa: CASSIRGPSLSNQPQHF
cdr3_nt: TGTGCCAGTAGTATCCGGGGACCTTCTCTTAGCAATCAGCCCCAGCATTTT

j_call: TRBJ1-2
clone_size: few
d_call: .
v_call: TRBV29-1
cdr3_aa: CSAISRDTVYGYTF
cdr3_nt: TGCAGCGCAATCTCCCGGGACACCGTCTATGGCTACACCTTC

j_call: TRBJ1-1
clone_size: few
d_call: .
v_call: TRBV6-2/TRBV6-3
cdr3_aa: CASSYSVSTEAFF
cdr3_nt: TGTGCCAGCAGTTACTCGGTGAGCACTGAAGCTTTCTTT

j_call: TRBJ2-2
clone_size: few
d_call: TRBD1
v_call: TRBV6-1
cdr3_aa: CASSPGQGAGELFF
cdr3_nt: TGTGCCAGCAGCCCGGGACAGGGGGCCGGGGAGCTGTTTTTT

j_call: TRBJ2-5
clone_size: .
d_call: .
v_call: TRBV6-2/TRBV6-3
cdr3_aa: CASRSGSETQYF
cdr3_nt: TGTGCCAGCAGAAGCGGGTCAGAGACCCAGTACTTC

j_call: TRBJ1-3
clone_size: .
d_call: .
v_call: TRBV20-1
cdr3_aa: CSASRGRGNTIYF
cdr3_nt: TGCAGTGCTAGCCGGGGTCGTGGAAACACCATATATTTT

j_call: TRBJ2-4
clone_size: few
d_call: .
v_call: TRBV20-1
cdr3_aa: CSALAKNIQYF
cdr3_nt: TGCAGTGCTTTAGCCAAAAACATTCAGTACTTC

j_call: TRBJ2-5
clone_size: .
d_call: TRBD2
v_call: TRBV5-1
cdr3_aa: CASTPGGGLAGQETQYF
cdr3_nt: TGCGCCAGCACCCCCGGAGGAGGGCTAGCGGGACAAGAGACCCAGTACTTC

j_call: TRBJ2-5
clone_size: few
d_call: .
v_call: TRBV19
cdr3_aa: CASSIRAGDLSETQYF
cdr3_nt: TGTGCCAGTAGTATCCGTGCAGGGGATTTGTCGGAGACCCAGTACTTC

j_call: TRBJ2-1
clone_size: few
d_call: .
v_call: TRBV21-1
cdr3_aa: CASSKDEGPYNEQFF
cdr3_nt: TGTGCCAGCAGCAAAGACGAGGGGCCGTACAATGAGCAGTTCTTC

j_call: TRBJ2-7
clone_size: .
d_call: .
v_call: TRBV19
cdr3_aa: CASSRGLAGSYEQYF
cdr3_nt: TGTGCCAGTAGTAGAGGACTGGCGGGAAGCTACGAGCAGTACTTC

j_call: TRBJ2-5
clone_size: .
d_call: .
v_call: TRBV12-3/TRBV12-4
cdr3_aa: CASSFASGPTQYF
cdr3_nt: TGTGCCAGCAGTTTCGCGTCGGGGCCGACCCAGTACTTC

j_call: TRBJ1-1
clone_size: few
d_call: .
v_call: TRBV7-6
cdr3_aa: CASSLNGLQRAFF
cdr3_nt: TGTGCCAGCAGCTTAAATGGACTCCAACGAGCTTTCTTT

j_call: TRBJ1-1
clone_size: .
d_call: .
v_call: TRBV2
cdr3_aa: CASSIQGGSTEAFF
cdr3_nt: TGTGCCAGCAGCATACAGGGTGGGAGTACTGAAGCTTTCTTT

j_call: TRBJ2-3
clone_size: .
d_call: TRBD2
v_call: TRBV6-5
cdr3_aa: CASSYSSSGSRADTQYF
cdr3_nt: TGTGCCAGCAGTTACTCGAGTAGCGGGAGTCGTGCAGATACGCAGTATTTT

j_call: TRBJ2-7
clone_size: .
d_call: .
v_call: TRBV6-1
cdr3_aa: CASRDTTSSYEQYF
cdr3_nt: TGTGCCAGCAGGGACACCACGAGCTCCTACGAGCAGTACTTC

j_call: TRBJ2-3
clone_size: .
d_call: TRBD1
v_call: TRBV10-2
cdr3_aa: CASRGQGADTQYF
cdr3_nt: TGCGCCAGCAGAGGACAGGGGGCAGATACGCAGTATTTT

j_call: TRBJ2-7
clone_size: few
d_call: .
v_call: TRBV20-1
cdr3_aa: CSASPGPPRWGQYF
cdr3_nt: TGCAGTGCTAGCCCGGGCCCTCCCAGATGGGGGCAGTACTTC

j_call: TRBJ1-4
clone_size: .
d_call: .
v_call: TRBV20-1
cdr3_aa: CSARDEGGGATNEKLFF
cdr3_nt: TGCAGTGCTAGAGATGAGGGTGGTGGTGCAACTAATGAAAAACTGTTTTTT

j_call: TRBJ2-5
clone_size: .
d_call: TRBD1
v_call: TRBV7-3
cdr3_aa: CASSWSGTGGETQYF
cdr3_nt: TGTGCCAGCAGCTGGAGTGGGACAGGTGGAGAGACCCAGTACTTC

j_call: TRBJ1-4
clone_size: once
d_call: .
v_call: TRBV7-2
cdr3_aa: CASSSRGINEKLFF
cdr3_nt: TGTGCCAGCAGCTCCAGAGGGATTAATGAAAAACTGTTTTTT

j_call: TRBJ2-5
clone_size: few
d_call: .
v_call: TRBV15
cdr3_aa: CATSRARGGAEETQYF
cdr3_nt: TGTGCCACCAGCAGAGCCAGGGGGGGGGCCGAAGAGACCCAGTACTTC

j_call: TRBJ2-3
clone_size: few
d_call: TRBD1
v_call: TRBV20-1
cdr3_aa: CSARNPGGADTQYF
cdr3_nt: TGCAGTGCACGCAATCCAGGGGGCGCAGATACGCAGTATTTT

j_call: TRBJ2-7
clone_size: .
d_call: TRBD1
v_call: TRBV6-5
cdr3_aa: CASSYWPGQGASEQYF
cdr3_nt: TGTGCCAGCAGTTATTGGCCGGGACAGGGGGCGTCCGAGCAGTACTTC

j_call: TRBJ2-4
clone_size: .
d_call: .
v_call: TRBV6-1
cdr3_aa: CASSEAVGDISWAIQYF
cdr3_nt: TGTGCCAGCAGTGAAGCGGTAGGGGACATCTCTTGGGCCATTCAGTACTTC

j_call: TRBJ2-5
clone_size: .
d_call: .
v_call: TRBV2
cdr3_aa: CASKWDPQQAQYF
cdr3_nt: TGTGCCAGCAAATGGGACCCCCAGCAGGCCCAGTACTTC

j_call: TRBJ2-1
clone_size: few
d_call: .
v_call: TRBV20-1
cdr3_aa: CSAPLPPYNEQFF
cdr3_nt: TGCAGTGCACCGCTCCCTCCGTACAATGAGCAGTTCTTC

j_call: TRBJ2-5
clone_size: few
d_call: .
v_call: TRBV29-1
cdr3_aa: CSVRVSGTQETQYF
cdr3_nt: TGCAGCGTCAGAGTCTCCGGGACGCAAGAGACCCAGTACTTC

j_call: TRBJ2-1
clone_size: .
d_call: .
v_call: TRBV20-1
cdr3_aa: CSARDRWGGAF
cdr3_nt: TGCAGTGCTAGAGATCGGTGGGGTGGAGCCTTC

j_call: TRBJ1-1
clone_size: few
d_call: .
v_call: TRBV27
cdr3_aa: CASRQGGTEAFF
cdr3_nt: TGTGCCAGCAGGCAGGGTGGTACTGAAGCTTTCTTT

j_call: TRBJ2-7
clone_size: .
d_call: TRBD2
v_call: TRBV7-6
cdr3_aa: CASSRTSGRVSSYEQYF
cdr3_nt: TGTGCCAGCAGCCGGACTAGCGGGAGGGTCAGCTCCTACGAGCAGTACTTC

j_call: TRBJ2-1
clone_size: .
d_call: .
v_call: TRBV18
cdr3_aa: CASSPPTTRHEQFF
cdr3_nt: TGTGCCAGCTCACCACCAACGACGAGACATGAGCAGTTCTTC

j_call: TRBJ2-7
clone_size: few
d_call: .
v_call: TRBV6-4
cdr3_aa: CASSNSYEQYF
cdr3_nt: TGTGCCAGCAGTAACAGCTACGAGCAGTACTTC

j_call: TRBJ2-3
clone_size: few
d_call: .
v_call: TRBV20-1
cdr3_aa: CSARDSGRSTDTQYF
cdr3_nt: TGCAGTGCTAGAGATAGCGGACGCTCCACAGATACGCAGTATTTT

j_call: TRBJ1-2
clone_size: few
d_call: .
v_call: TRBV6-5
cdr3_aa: CASSSYTSGGYTF
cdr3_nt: TGTGCCAGCAGTTCCTACACCAGTGGCGGCTACACCTTC

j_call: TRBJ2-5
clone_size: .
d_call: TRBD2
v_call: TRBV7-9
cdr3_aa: CASSSLNLAGQETQYF
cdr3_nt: TGTGCCAGCAGCTCACTTAATCTAGCGGGACAAGAGACCCAGTACTTC

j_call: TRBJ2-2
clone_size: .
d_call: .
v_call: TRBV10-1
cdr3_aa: CASSNTGELFF
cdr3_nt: TGCGCCAGCAGTAACACCGGGGAGCTGTTTTTT

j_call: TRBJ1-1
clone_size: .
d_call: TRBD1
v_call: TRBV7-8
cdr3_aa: CASSEEKIPGQNMNTEAFF
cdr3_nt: TGTGCCAGCAGCGAAGAGAAAATACCGGGACAGAACATGAACACTGAAGCTTTCTTT

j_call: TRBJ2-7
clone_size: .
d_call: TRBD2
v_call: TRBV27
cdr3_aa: CASSFSRTSRHEQYF
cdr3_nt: TGTGCCAGCAGTTTCTCTAGGACTAGCCGTCATGAGCAGTACTTC

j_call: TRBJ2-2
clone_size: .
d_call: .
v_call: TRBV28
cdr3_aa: CASSPLTYSRGKAGELFF
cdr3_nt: TGTGCCAGCAGTCCTCTAACATACTCTAGAGGCAAGGCCGGGGAGCTGTTTTTT